These 29 T cell receptor beta chains came from one sample sequenced in a study of post-analysis software for immune sequencing data. The study's findings and limits: There were roughly five TRBV segments more frequent in patients than controls, and TRBV5-6, TRBV5-1 and TRBV20-1 were among them.

Carried by the TCR beta cDNA libraries were unique molecular identifiers. MiXCR was run by TCRdb on the PCR reads, yielding one entry per CDR3 protein. The sample includes hundreds of thousands of distinct CDR3 sequences, roughly 27% of them seen just once. Their antigen targets remain unknown. Material: blood. The receptors were sampled from a girl aged 5 to 17 with multiple sclerosis.

The chain couples TRBV7-2 to TRBJ2-7; D perhaps matches TRBD1 (6 bases). Looked up from germline, CDR1 is SGHTA and CDR2 is FQGNSA. The CDR3 sequence is 14 residues long. Between the trimmed V and J ends, which lost 5 bases and 9 bases, there was a span of 20 bases. The CDR3 DNA reads TGTGCCAGCAGCGAGGGACAAGGCCCGGTGGGGCAGTACTTC. Translation: CASSEGQGPVGQYF.

This clonotype was counted ten times or more. The chain links TRBV27 to TRBJ2-1; 7 positions match TRBD2. CDR3 length equals 17 residues. CDR1 and CDR2 (germline): MNHEY, SMNVEV (reference sequence). J lost 0 bases, V lost 5 bases, and 10 bases had no gene match. CDR3 sequence (DNA): TGTGCCAGCAGTCCCCGGGCGGGAGCCTCCTCCTACAATGAGCAGTTCTTC. Encoded protein: CASSPRAGASSYNEQFF.

This clonotype has only one observation. The rearrangement joins TRBV20-1 to TRBJ2-1, with D maybe TRBD2 (6 bases). The CDR3 length is 16 residues. V shed 3 bases and J shed 7 bases, with 22 bases lying between them. Germline loops: CDR1 DFQATT, CDR2 SNEGSKA (reference sequence). DNA for the CDR3: TGCAGTGCTAGGCCGCTGGACGGGGGTAGTTTGAATGAGCAGTTCTTC. Translated: CSARPLDGGSLNEQFF.

This clonotype occurred a few times. The chain links TRBV4-1 to TRBJ2-7, with 9 bases identical to TRBD2. With 1 base clipped from V and 10 bases from J, the junction kept 5 bases outside the gene matches. Germline V gene data show CDR1 as MGHRA and CDR2 as YSYEKL. This CDR3 region has 13 residues. As DNA, the CDR3 is TGCGCCAGCAGCCAAGGTCTAGCGGGATCCCAGTACTTC. Protein product: CASSQGLAGSQYF.

This clonotype was counted between two and nine times. The J gene is TRBJ2-4, the V gene TRBV7-9; D not certain. The CDR3 length is 15 residues. Germline CDR1 is SEHNR and CDR2 is FQNEAQ (reference sequence). The V gene lost 1 base and the J gene lost 4 bases, with 11 bases spanning the gap. The CDR3 bases are TGTGCCAGCAGCTTAGAGGGCGTTTGGAAAAACATTCAGTACTTC. It is translated as CASSLEGVWKNIQYF.

The rearrangement uses TRBV25-1 and TRBJ2-3; unclear D gene. V lost 9 bases, J lost 4 bases, and 11 bases lay in between. The CDR3 spans 12 residues. CDR1 is MGHDK, CDR2 SYGVNS, per germline. The CDR3 region has the DNA TGTGCCAGTTCAACAAACGCAGATACGCAGTATTTT. It yields the protein CASSTNADTQYF. The whole variable domain, filled in from reference TRBV25-1 and TRBJ2-3, reads EADIYQTPRYLVIGTGKKITLECSQTMGHDKMYWYQQDPGMELHLIHYSYGVNSTEKGDLSSESTVSRIRTEHFPLTLESARPSHTSQYLCASSTNADTQYFGPGTRLTVL.

The gene calls are TRBV4-3 and TRBJ2-1, with no clear D. This CDR3 is 17 amino acids long. CDR1 is LGHNA, CDR2 YSLEER, per germline. Trimming cost V 4 bases and J 0 bases, with 16 bases left between them. The CDR3 DNA sequence: TGCGCCAGCAGCCCGACGGGTCCGAGGAGCTCCTACAATGAGCAGTTCTTC. Protein: CASSPTGPRSSYNEQFF.

This clonotype has at least ten counts. The gene calls are TRBV20-1 and TRBJ2-1, with D tentatively TRBD2 (5 bases). The CDR3 consists of 13 residues. Germline CDR1 is DFQATT and CDR2 is SNEGSKA (reference sequence). Trimming shortened V by 1 base and J by 6 bases, and 10 bases separated the two germline ends. The CDR3 nucleotides are TGCAGTGCTAGAGCTACGGGGTTCAATGAGCAGTTCTTC. The encoded protein is CSARATGFNEQFF.

The rearrangement joins TRBV7-9 to TRBJ1-5; tentative D call: TRBD1 (5 bases). This CDR3 region has 15 residues. Trimming pared 4 bases from V and 3 bases from J, leaving 13 bases between. Germline loops: CDR1 SEHNR, CDR2 FQNEAQ (reference sequence). DNA for the CDR3: TGTGCCAGCAGCTCCGAGGGGCTTTACAATCAGCCCCAGCATTTT. Protein product: CASSSEGLYNQPQHF.

V gene TRBV12-3 or TRBV12-4 combines with J gene TRBJ2-3, with 8 bases that match TRBD1. V shed 5 bases and J 1 base; nucleotides not matched to a gene: 8. The CDR3 runs 16 residues. CDR3 nucleotides: TGTGCCAGCAGTGCGCGACAGGGGAGAGGCACAGATACGCAGTATTTT. Translation gives CASSARQGRGTDTQYF.

The chain employs TRBV5-1 and TRBJ2-1; D could derive from TRBD1 or TRBD2 (5 bases each). The germline V gene has CDR1 SGHRS and CDR2 YFSETQ. CDR3 length equals 15 residues. Deletions cut 4 bases from V and 7 bases from J, with 18 bases between. The CDR3 loop reads CASSPDRPWGNEQFF. The CDR3 nucleotides are TGCGCCAGCAGCCCGGACCGTCCCTGGGGGAATGAGCAGTTCTTC.

The chain combines TRBV20-1 with TRBJ1-1, with D uncertain. Looked up from germline, CDR1 is DFQATT and CDR2 is SNEGSKA (reference sequence). V shed 0 bases and J shed 8 bases, with 16 bases lying between them. The CDR3 loop spans 14 amino acids. The CDR3 coding sequence is TGCAGTGCTAGAGAGATCCCTCGGCAGAGAGAAGCTTTCTTT. It yields the protein CSAREIPRQREAFF.

This clonotype was recorded at least ten times. V is TRBV29-1 and J is TRBJ2-6, with D uncertain. The CDR3 has 14 amino acids. V was shortened by 4 bases and J by 3 bases, with 10 bases between the two germline ends. The V gene's germline CDR1 is SQVTM and CDR2 ANQGSEA. Here the CDR3 reads CSVGVVGGANVLTF. CDR3 sequence (DNA): TGCAGCGTTGGCGTGGTCGGTGGGGCCAACGTCCTGACTTTC.

This clonotype has just a few counts. This chain uses TRBV7-8 with TRBJ1-5; 8 positions match TRBD1. Germline CDR1 and CDR2: SGHVS and FQNEAQ. With V trimmed by 5 bases and J by 2 bases, 11 bases remained unmatched. The CDR3 is 17 residues long. CDR3 loop: CASSRDRTMRGNQPQHF. In DNA, the CDR3 is TGTGCCAGCAGCCGGGACAGGACAATGAGAGGCAATCAGCCCCAGCATTTT.

The chain employs TRBV5-6 and TRBJ1-2; tentatively, D is TRBD1 (5 bases). Trimming left V 4 bases short and J 7 bases short, with 17 bases between. CDR3 length: 14 amino acids. Germline V gene lookup returns CDR1 SGHDT and CDR2 YYEEEE. The CDR3 nucleotides are TGTGCCAGCAGCCCCTCGCGGGGGTACGGTGGCTACACCTTC. It translates to CASSPSRGYGGYTF.

The rearrangement joins TRBV6-2 or TRBV6-3 to TRBJ1-5; tentatively, D is TRBD1 (5 bases). Germline CDR1 is MNHEY and CDR2 is SVGEGT. V gave up 6 bases and J gave up 3 bases, with 9 bases separating them. This CDR3 has 13 residues. CDR3 protein: CASSRGINQPQHF. CDR3 bases: TGTGCCAGCAGCCGGGGGATCAATCAGCCCCAGCATTTT.

J is TRBJ1-1 and V is TRBV29-1; D remains ambiguous. The CDR3 has 11 amino acids. Germline CDR1 SQVTM, CDR2 ANQGSEA. Trimming took off 3 bases at V and 12 bases at J, with 14 bases between the two ends. The CDR3 region has the DNA TGCAGCGTTGATGATAAGGGCCGGCCTTTCTTT. This gives the protein CSVDDKGRPFF.

In this sample, this clonotype turned up a few times. The chain uses TRBV5-1 and TRBJ2-7, with 8 bases fitting TRBD1. The junction had 5 bases not matched to a gene; V was cut back by 1 base and J by 2 bases. CDR3 length: 15 residues. CDR1 and CDR2 from the germline V gene are SGHRS and YFSETQ. CDR3 DNA: TGCGCCAGCAGCTTGTGGCAGGGGGCTACCTACGAGCAGTACTTC. As protein: CASSLWQGATYEQYF.

The chain combines TRBV7-2 with TRBJ1-6; D is uncertain. The CDR3 spans 16 residues. Per the germline V gene, CDR1 is SGHTA and CDR2 is FQGNSA. Trimming cost V 5 bases and J 0 bases, with 11 bases left between them. CDR3 sequence (DNA): TGTGCCAGCAGCACCGGACGGAGCTCCTATAATTCACCCCTCCACTTT. Translation gives CASSTGRSSYNSPLHF.

V and J are TRBV4-3 and TRBJ2-7; 7 bases are shared with TRBD2. Looked up from germline, CDR1 is LGHNA and CDR2 is YSLEER. The junction had 2 bases not matched to a gene; V was cut back by 0 bases and J by 0 bases. The CDR3 length is 15 residues. CDR3 nucleotide sequence: TGCGCCAGCAGCCAAGACCGGGAGGACTCCTACGAGCAGTACTTC. Encoded protein: CASSQDREDSYEQYF.

The CDR3 DNA sequence: TGCGCCAGCAGATACCGGGAGGCCTGGACGGGGACAGATACGCAGTATTTT. This encodes CASRYREAWTGTDTQYF. The chain combines TRBV5-1 with TRBJ2-3, with TRBD2 identical over 7 bases. The CDR3 loop spans 17 amino acids. Germline V gene sequence: CDR1 SGHRS, CDR2 YFSETQ. V dropped 5 bases and J dropped 3; count of bases not matched to a gene: 15. Full variable domain (rest looked up from reference TRBV5-1 and TRBJ2-3): KAGVTQTPRYLIKTRGQQVTLSCSPISGHRSVSWYQQTPGQGLQFLFEYFSETQRNKGNFPGRFSGRQFSNSRSEMNVSTLELGDSALYLCASRYREAWTGTDTQYFGPGTRLTVL.

This sequence joins TRBV5-1 and TRBJ2-7; a possible D gene is TRBD1 (6 bases). Germline V gene sequence: CDR1 SGHRS, CDR2 YFSETQ. Between the trimmed V and J ends, which lost 4 bases and 0 bases, there was a span of 11 bases. The CDR3 totals 14 residues. CDR3 in amino acids: CASSPGQNSYEQYF. The CDR3 nucleotides are TGCGCCAGCAGCCCCGGACAGAACTCCTACGAGCAGTACTTC.

This clonotype has more than one count but fewer than ten. The chain has TRBV5-1 and TRBJ2-1; TRBD2 is a possible D gene (7 bases). This CDR3 has 20 amino acids. Trimming took off 3 bases at V and 7 bases at J, with 32 bases between the two ends. The germline V gene encodes CDR1 SGHRS and CDR2 YFSETQ. DNA of the CDR3: TGCGCCAGCAGCTCACGAGGGGGGGTAACAGCTCCATCAATTAGTAATGAGCAGTTCTTC. It is translated as CASSSRGGVTAPSISNEQFF.

This clonotype was picked up a small number of times. The J gene is TRBJ2-3, the V gene TRBV10-3, with TRBD1 matching 7 bases. The CDR3 extends over 14 amino acids. Per the germline V gene, CDR1 is ENHRY and CDR2 is SYGVKD. J gave up 3 bases and V 6 bases, and 6 bases lay outside the gene matches. The CDR3 loop reads CAISLGTATDTQYF. The CDR3 region has the DNA TGTGCCATCAGCCTCGGGACAGCGACAGATACGCAGTATTTT.

The gene calls are TRBV5-1 and TRBJ2-5; 7 nucleotides match TRBD1. The germline V gene has CDR1 SGHRS and CDR2 YFSETQ. The CDR3 spans 16 residues. J was trimmed by 0 bases and V by 5 bases; bases with no gene match: 10. The CDR3 bases are TGCGCCAGCAGTTTCTTGGACAGGACGTACCAAGAGACCCAGTACTTC. Its translation is CASSFLDRTYQETQYF.

The chain combines TRBV20-1 with TRBJ2-1; TRBD2 matches at 7 bases. The CDR3 is 16 amino acids. Germline V lookup: CDR1 DFQATT, CDR2 SNEGSKA (reference sequence). The V and J ends lost 5 bases and 2 bases, in that order; junction bases with no gene match: 12. The CDR3 is CSAELSGLRAYNEQFF. CDR3 DNA sequence: TGCAGTGCTGAACTTAGCGGGTTACGGGCCTACAATGAGCAGTTCTTC.

The chain has TRBV12-3 or TRBV12-4 and TRBJ1-4; tentatively, D is TRBD1 (5 bases). CDR3 length: 16 amino acids. Between the trimmed V and J ends, which lost 6 bases and 0 bases, there was a span of 14 bases. The CDR3 DNA follows: TGTGCCAGCAGCCACGGGACCTCAGCAACTAATGAAAAACTGTTTTTT. Its protein is CASSHGTSATNEKLFF.

The genes are TRBV6-6 and TRBJ1-2; 10 bases fit TRBD1. This CDR3 has 15 amino acids. Per germline, CDR1 MNHNY and CDR2 SVGAGI (reference sequence). V lost 7 bases to trimming and J lost 2 bases; unmatched junction nucleotides: 7. The CDR3 DNA sequence: TGTGCCAGCACACACTCGACAGGGGGCAACTATGGCTACACCTTC. Translating it yields CASTHSTGGNYGYTF.

Concerning this clonotype: It is likely a read error, because the conserved phenylalanine at the end of the CDR3 is missing. This rearrangement joins TRBV7-2 to TRBJ1-1; weak D call: TRBD1 (5 bases). CDR1 is SGHTA, CDR2 FQGNSA, per germline. The V end lost 5 bases, the J end lost 0 bases, and 13 bases lay between the germline ends. The CDR3 is 15 residues long. In nucleotides, the CDR3 is TGTGCCAGCAGCCCCACTGCAGGGATGAACACTGAAGCTTTCTTG. Translated: CASSPTAGMNTEAFL.